These 9 T cell receptor beta chains originate from one sample sequenced in a study of T cells in women clearing cervical HPV infection. Here immunoSEQ multiplex PCR was the method, and the copy in TCRdb shows in-frame clones only, minus some. In all, the sample yields about 33,000 clones. Sequencing input: blood buffy coat. All receptors derive from a woman aged 18 to 75 with a cervical HPV16 infection that either progressed to CIN3+ or cleared (not recorded which).

Remarks on this clone: The DNA ends 3 residues before the CDR3 does, and the rest of the CDR3 is filled in from the germline J gene. The chain couples TRBV19 to TRBJ1-2; 7 bases are shared with TRBD1. Germline CDR1 and CDR2: LNHDA and SQIVND (reference sequence). The CDR3 has 13 amino acids. Germline trimming cut 7 bases from V and 4 bases from J; bases unmatched to any gene: 6. Incomplete CDR3 DNA: TGTGCCAGTACAGACAGGGACGCCTATGGC. Translating gives CASTDRDAYG. In full, the CDR3 reads CASTDRDAYGYTF.

Concerning this clone itself: Read coverage stops 3 residues before the CDR3 terminus; the germline J gene supplies the remainder. The rearrangement links TRBV19 to TRBJ2-7; the match to TRBD2 covers 8 bases. Germline V gene sequence: CDR1 LNHDA, CDR2 SQIVND (reference sequence). The J segment lost 4 bases and the V segment lost 2 bases, leaving 7 bases of the junction unmatched. CDR3 length: 15 residues. CDR3 DNA, as far as it was read: TGTGCCAGTAGTATAAGCCCCACTAGCGGTTACGAG. It is translated as CASSISPTSGYE. The whole CDR3 is CASSISPTSGYEQYF.

As regards this clone: The CDR3 end is not reached by the read, which stops 3 residues before it; the germline J gene fills it in. The J gene is TRBJ1-5, the V gene TRBV12-3 or TRBV12-4, with D perhaps matching TRBD1 (5 bases). Trimming stripped 3 bases from V and 4 bases from J, with 10 bases between. The CDR3 extends over 14 amino acids. CDR3: CASSFTGGNQPQHF. The DNA read from the CDR3 is TGTGCCAGCAGTTTCACGGGGGGAAATCAGCCC.

As regards this clone: With the read ending 3 residues before the CDR3 end, the germline J gene is used to fill in that end. The J gene is TRBJ2-3, the V gene TRBV7-3; D unclear. This CDR3 spans 12 amino acids. Germline CDR1 SGHTA, CDR2 FQGTGA. Incomplete CDR3 DNA: TGTGCCAGCACCCAGTCGGCAGGAACG. This encodes CASTQSAGT. The whole CDR3 reads CASTQSAGTQYF.

As concerns this clone: The read halts 3 residues ahead of the CDR3 end, with the missing end drawn from the germline J gene. J is TRBJ1-1 and V is TRBV7-9; D is perhaps TRBD1 (5 bases). The CDR3 extends over 13 amino acids. V was pared by 5 bases and J by 7 bases, with 14 bases between. Germline V gene sequence: CDR1 SEHNR, CDR2 FQNEAQ (reference sequence). The sequenced part of the CDR3 DNA is TGTGCCAGCAGCCCTACGCAGGGAGTTGAA. Residues: CASSPTQGVE. The whole CDR3 sequence is CASSPTQGVEAFF.

Regarding this clone: The CDR3 is cut off 3 residues early in the read; its end comes from the germline J gene. V and J are TRBV5-1 and TRBJ2-1, with a possible D match to TRBD1 (6 bases). The CDR3 is made up of 14 amino acids. Germline V CDR1 and CDR2: SGHRS, YFSETQ. Trimming cost V 3 bases and J 3 bases, with 10 bases left between them. CDR3 DNA, as far as it was read: TGCGCCAGCAGCTCGCTGACAGGCTACAATGAG. The encoded protein is CASSSLTGYNE. The complete CDR3 reads CASSSLTGYNEQFF.

Remarks on this clone: Read sequence stops 3 residues before the CDR3 end, and the germline J gene provides the missing end. The chain links TRBV20-1 to TRBJ1-5; D may be TRBD1 (5 bases). The CDR3 runs to 16 residues. With 0 bases removed from V and 7 bases from J, the gap between germline ends came to 19 bases. Germline values: CDR1 DFQATT, CDR2 SNEGSKA (reference sequence). This chain's CDR3 is CSARDGNRRDTQPQHF. The CDR3 bases that were read are TGCAGTGCTAGAGATGGGAACAGGAGAGATACCCAGCCC.

In the case of this clone: The read ends 3 residues shy of where the CDR3 ends; the end is completed using the germline J gene. The gene calls are TRBV25-1 and TRBJ2-2, with 8 bases lining up with TRBD1. V dropped 6 bases and J dropped 5; count of bases not matched to a gene: 8. CDR1 and CDR2 from the germline V gene are MGHDK and SYGVNS. CDR3 size: 15 residues. CDR3 sequence reads: CASRNRTGQTGELFF. Partial CDR3 DNA: TGTGCCAGCAGGAACCGGACAGGGCAGACCGGGGAG.

With regard to this clone: The read halts 3 residues ahead of the CDR3 end, with the missing end drawn from the germline J gene. This chain uses TRBV11-2 with TRBJ2-3; unclear D gene. The CDR3 has 13 residues. CDR1 SGHAT and CDR2 FQNNGV come from the germline V gene. The covered CDR3 bases are TGTGCCAGCAGCTTAGATTTCTCCAGGCCG. It yields the protein CASSLDFSRP. In full, the CDR3 is CASSLDFSRPQYF. Based on the CDR3 plus reference TRBV11-2 and TRBJ2-3, the full variable domain is EAGVAQSPRYKIIEKRQSVAFWCNPISGHATLYWYQQILGQGPKLLIQFQNNGVVDDSQLPKDRFSAERLKGVDSTLKIQPAKLEDSAVYLCASSLDFSRPQYFGPGTRLTVL.